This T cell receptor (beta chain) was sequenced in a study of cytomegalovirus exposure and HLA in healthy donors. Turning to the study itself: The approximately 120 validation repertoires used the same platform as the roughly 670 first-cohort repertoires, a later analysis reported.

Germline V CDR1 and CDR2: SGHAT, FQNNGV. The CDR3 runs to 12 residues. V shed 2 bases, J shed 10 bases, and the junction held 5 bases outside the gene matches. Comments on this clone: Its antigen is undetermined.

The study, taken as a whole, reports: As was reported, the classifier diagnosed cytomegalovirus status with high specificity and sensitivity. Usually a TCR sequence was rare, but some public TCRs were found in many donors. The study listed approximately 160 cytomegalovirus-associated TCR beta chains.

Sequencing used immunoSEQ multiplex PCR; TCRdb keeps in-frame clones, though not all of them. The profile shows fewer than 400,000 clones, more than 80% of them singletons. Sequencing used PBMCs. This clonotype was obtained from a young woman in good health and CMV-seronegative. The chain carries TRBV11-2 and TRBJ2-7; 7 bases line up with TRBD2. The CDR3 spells CASSLPTSAQYF. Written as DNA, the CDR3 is TGTGCCAGCAGCTTACCAACTAGCGCACAGTACTTC.